This is a list of T cell receptor beta chains from one sample in a study of blood T cell repertoires in COVID-19. Profiled with immunoSEQ multiplex PCR; TCRdb holds only in-frame clones, not every one. The repertoire holds over 85,000 clones, with more than 75% as singletons. Input material: peripheral blood. Source of these receptors: a man aged 40-50 years with acute or convalescent COVID-19. The CDR3 runs from the conserved cysteine through the conserved F or W. The order of the fields is J gene, V gene, clone size, D gene, CDR3 DNA, CDR3 protein. A D gene is named only where the DNA matches it firmly. Clone size is shown for a subset of rows, as once, few, many or a class of expanded clone.

J: TRBJ1-1; V: TRBV7-6; size: NA; D: NA; DNA: TGTGCCAGCAGCTTAGAAGTGGGGCGAGGCACTGAAGCTTTCTTT; CDR3: CASSLEVGRGTEAFF
J: TRBJ2-7; V: TRBV12-3/TRBV12-4; size: NA; D: NA; DNA: TGTGCCAGCAGCCAGGGGCCCTACGAGCAGTACTTC; CDR3: CASSQGPYEQYF
J: TRBJ2-7; V: TRBV18; size: NA; D: NA; DNA: TGTGCCAGCTCGGCTTACGCTGCGGGGAGCCCTTTAGTAGAGCAGTACTTC; CDR3: CASSAYAAGSPLVEQYF
J: TRBJ1-6; V: TRBV19; size: once; D: NA; DNA: TGTGCCAGTAGGCGGGGTAACTCCTATAATTCACCCCTCCACTTT; CDR3: CASRRGNSYNSPLHF
J: TRBJ2-1; V: TRBV5-1; size: NA; D: NA; DNA: TGCGCCAGCAGCCTGGGCAGGGGCAATGAGCAGTTCTTC; CDR3: CASSLGRGNEQFF
J: TRBJ1-2; V: TRBV19; size: NA; D: TRBD1; DNA: TGTGCCAGTACCCGGGACAGCGAATACTATGGCTACACCTTC; CDR3: CASTRDSEYYGYTF
J: TRBJ2-7; V: TRBV28; size: NA; D: NA; DNA: TGTGCCAGCAGTCGCGTCTCGGACAAGGCCTACGAGCAGTACTTC; CDR3: CASSRVSDKAYEQYF
J: TRBJ2-7; V: TRBV5-5; size: NA; D: NA; DNA: TGTGCCAGCAGCTTGGACCCACGAGTTAGGGGGACCTACGAGCAGTACTTC; CDR3: CASSLDPRVRGTYEQYF
J: TRBJ1-5; V: TRBV10-3; size: NA; D: TRBD1; DNA: TGTGCCATCAGTGAACAGGGGGTACGGAGCAATCAGCCCCAGCATTTT; CDR3: CAISEQGVRSNQPQHF
J: TRBJ2-5; V: TRBV18; size: NA; D: NA; DNA: TGTGCCAGCGAAAGGAGTTCGGAGACCCAGTACTTC; CDR3: CASERSSETQYF
J: TRBJ2-2; V: TRBV9; size: NA; D: NA; DNA: TGTGCCAGCAGCGTAGGGGTCGGGGTCACCGGGGAGCTGTTTTTT; CDR3: CASSVGVGVTGELFF
J: TRBJ2-1; V: TRBV10-3; size: NA; D: NA; DNA: TGTGCCATCAGCGGACAGAGCTCCTACAATGAGCAGTTCTTC; CDR3: CAISGQSSYNEQFF
J: TRBJ2-7; V: TRBV25-1; size: few; D: TRBD1; DNA: TGTGCCAGCTCCTTCTCCCGGGACAGCTACGAGCAGTACTTC; CDR3: CASSFSRDSYEQYF
J: TRBJ2-1; V: TRBV9; size: NA; D: NA; DNA: TGTGCCAGCAGGGCCGGGTCCTACGAGAATGAGCAGTTCTTC; CDR3: CASRAGSYENEQFF
J: TRBJ2-7; V: TRBV25-1; size: few; D: TRBD1; DNA: TGTGCCAGCAGTGAGCCGGGACGGACAGGATCCTACGAGCAGTACTTC; CDR3: CASSEPGRTGSYEQYF
J: TRBJ2-1; V: TRBV18; size: NA; D: NA; DNA: TGTGCCAGCTCACAAGGTGGGGCCTCTTACAATGAGCAGTTCTTC; CDR3: CASSQGGASYNEQFF
J: TRBJ1-3; V: TRBV5-1; size: NA; D: NA; DNA: TGCGCCAGCAGCCGGGACACCGCCTCTGGAAACACCATATATTTT; CDR3: CASSRDTASGNTIYF
J: TRBJ2-5; V: TRBV19; size: NA; D: TRBD2; DNA: TGTGCCAGTAGTACGGGAGGAGAGACCCAGTACTTC; CDR3: CASSTGGETQYF
J: TRBJ1-5; V: TRBV27; size: NA; D: NA; DNA: TGTGCCAGCAAAGGTCGGGGGGTCGATCAGCCCCAGCATTTT; CDR3: CASKGRGVDQPQHF
J: TRBJ2-2; V: TRBV6-5; size: NA; D: NA; DNA: TGTGCCAGCAGGGCGGAGACCGGGGAGCTGTTTTTT; CDR3: CASRAETGELFF
J: TRBJ1-2; V: TRBV5-1; size: few; D: TRBD1; DNA: TGCGCCAGCAGCTTAGACCGACAGGGCCATGGCTACACCTTC; CDR3: CASSLDRQGHGYTF
J: TRBJ2-6; V: TRBV6-6; size: NA; D: NA; DNA: TGTGCCAGCAGTCGTGACAGCTCTGGGGCCAACGTCCTGACTTTC; CDR3: CASSRDSSGANVLTF
J: TRBJ2-3; V: TRBV5-4; size: NA; D: NA; DNA: TGTGCCAGCAGCTTCCGGAGGTTACTTAGCACAGATACGCAGTATTTT; CDR3: CASSFRRLLSTDTQYF
J: TRBJ2-5; V: TRBV9; size: NA; D: TRBD1; DNA: TGTGCCAGCAGCCAACGTGAGGGGGCGGGAGAGACCCAGTACTTC; CDR3: CASSQREGAGETQYF
J: TRBJ2-1; V: TRBV3-1/TRBV3-2; size: NA; D: TRBD1; DNA: TGTGCCAGCAGCCAGGGACAGAGAATTTACAATGAGCAGTTCTTC; CDR3: CASSQGQRIYNEQFF
J: TRBJ1-2; V: TRBV7-9; size: NA; D: NA; DNA: TGTGCCAGCAGCTTAGGGGGCGGCTATGGCTACACCTTC; CDR3: CASSLGGGYGYTF
J: TRBJ2-3; V: TRBV18; size: NA; D: NA; DNA: TGTGCCAGCTCACCACTAGACAGTAGCACAGATACGCAGTATTTT; CDR3: CASSPLDSSTDTQYF
J: TRBJ1-1; V: TRBV7-9; size: NA; D: TRBD1; DNA: TGTGCCAGCAGCTTAGCTCCCCTTACGTCGGGACAGAGGACTGAAGCTTTCTTT; CDR3: CASSLAPLTSGQRTEAFF
J: TRBJ2-6; V: TRBV6-6; size: NA; D: NA; DNA: TGTGCCAGCAGTTCCCGTCCAGGGGCCGGGGCCAACGTCCTGACTTTC; CDR3: CASSSRPGAGANVLTF
J: TRBJ1-1; V: TRBV12-3/TRBV12-4; size: NA; D: NA; DNA: TGTGCCAGCAGCCCTGGTTGGTACTCTGAAGCTTTCTTT; CDR3: CASSPGWYSEAFF
J: TRBJ1-2; V: TRBV5-6; size: once; D: NA; DNA: TGTGCCAGCAGCTTTCAGGAAAACTATGGCTACACCTTC; CDR3: CASSFQENYGYTF
J: TRBJ2-3; V: TRBV2; size: NA; D: NA; DNA: TGTGCCAGCATCGCGGCTAGCACAGATACGCAGTATTTT; CDR3: CASIAASTDTQYF
J: TRBJ2-1; V: TRBV4-1; size: NA; D: TRBD2; DNA: TGCGCCAGCAGCCCCCTGGTGATAGCGGGTCAGGGTGAGCAGTTCTTC; CDR3: CASSPLVIAGQGEQFF
J: TRBJ2-7; V: TRBV6-2/TRBV6-3; size: NA; D: NA; DNA: TGTGCCAGCAGTAACGAGGCGGGGAACGAGCAGTACTTC; CDR3: CASSNEAGNEQYF
J: TRBJ2-7; V: TRBV14; size: NA; D: TRBD1; DNA: TGTGCCAGCAGCCGGGACAGGGTGTTCGAGCAGTACTTC; CDR3: CASSRDRVFEQYF
J: TRBJ2-5; V: TRBV11-3; size: NA; D: TRBD1; DNA: TGTGCCAGCAGCCGCCGGACAGGGGGCGACGAGACCCAGTACTTC; CDR3: CASSRRTGGDETQYF
J: TRBJ2-1; V: TRBV19; size: NA; D: TRBD2; DNA: TGTGCCAGTAGTATACGGGGACTAGCGGGTTCCTACAATGAGCAGTTCTTC; CDR3: CASSIRGLAGSYNEQFF
J: TRBJ1-1; V: TRBV3-1/TRBV3-2; size: NA; D: NA; DNA: TGTGCCAGCAGCCAAGATGGGCTAAGAACAGGGCCGAACACTGAAGCTTTCTTT; CDR3: CASSQDGLRTGPNTEAFF
J: TRBJ2-3; V: TRBV12-3/TRBV12-4; size: NA; D: NA; DNA: TGTGCCAGCAGGGTAGAAACCACAGATACGCAGTATTTT; CDR3: CASRVETTDTQYF
J: TRBJ1-5; V: TRBV2; size: NA; D: TRBD1; DNA: TGTGCCAGCAGATACTCGACAGGGGGCAATCAGCCCCAGCATTTT; CDR3: CASRYSTGGNQPQHF
J: TRBJ2-1; V: TRBV13; size: NA; D: TRBD2; DNA: TGTGCCAGCAGCTTAGGAGCGGGAGTTGTATATGAGCAGTTCTTC; CDR3: CASSLGAGVVYEQFF
J: TRBJ1-6; V: TRBV7-8; size: NA; D: NA; DNA: TGTGCCAGCAGCTTAAGCCGGCAGGGCCTCGGTTCCCTCCACTTT; CDR3: CASSLSRQGLGSLHF
J: TRBJ1-2; V: TRBV3-1/TRBV3-2; size: NA; D: NA; DNA: TGTGCCAGCAGCCAAAAGCGGGGGGTTCGGTACACCTTC; CDR3: CASSQKRGVRYTF
J: TRBJ1-1; V: TRBV27; size: NA; D: NA; DNA: TGTGCCAGCATCTTATCCGGTCACCAGACATTGGACACTGAAGCTTTCTTT; CDR3: CASILSGHQTLDTEAFF
J: TRBJ1-1; V: TRBV10-2; size: NA; D: NA; DNA: TGCGCCAGCAGTGGCGGAGGCACTGAAGCTTTCTTT; CDR3: CASSGGGTEAFF
J: TRBJ2-7; V: TRBV12-1; size: NA; D: NA; DNA: TGTGCCAGCAGCTTAAGGACAGGGGGCTGGGAGCAGTACTTC; CDR3: CASSLRTGGWEQYF
J: TRBJ1-6; V: TRBV5-6; size: few; D: NA; DNA: TGTGCCAGCAGCCGGACAGTCGGATTTGAATATTCACCCCTCCACTTT; CDR3: CASSRTVGFEYSPLHF
J: TRBJ2-7; V: TRBV7-8; size: NA; D: NA; DNA: TGTGCCAGCAGCTTAGCGGGGAGCTCCTACGAGCAGTACTTC; CDR3: CASSLAGSSYEQYF
J: TRBJ1-1; V: TRBV5-1; size: NA; D: NA; DNA: TGCGCCAGCAGCTTGGATTCATGGAACACTGAAGCTTTCTTT; CDR3: CASSLDSWNTEAFF
J: TRBJ1-4; V: TRBV21-1; size: NA; D: NA; DNA: TGTGCCAGCAGGACTACAAGGACAGGGAAAGGGACTAATGAAAAACTGTTTTTT; CDR3: CASRTTRTGKGTNEKLFF
J: TRBJ1-2; V: TRBV29-1; size: NA; D: NA; DNA: TGCAGCGTTAGCAAAGGGGCTAACTATGGCTACACCTTC; CDR3: CSVSKGANYGYTF
J: TRBJ1-1; V: TRBV30; size: NA; D: NA; DNA: TGTGCCTGGAGTGCAGGTGGTGGCACTGAAGCTTTCTTT; CDR3: CAWSAGGGTEAFF
J: TRBJ2-7; V: TRBV6-6; size: NA; D: TRBD1; DNA: TGTGCCAGCAGTTACCCGGGACAGGGTACCTACGAGCAGTACTTC; CDR3: CASSYPGQGTYEQYF